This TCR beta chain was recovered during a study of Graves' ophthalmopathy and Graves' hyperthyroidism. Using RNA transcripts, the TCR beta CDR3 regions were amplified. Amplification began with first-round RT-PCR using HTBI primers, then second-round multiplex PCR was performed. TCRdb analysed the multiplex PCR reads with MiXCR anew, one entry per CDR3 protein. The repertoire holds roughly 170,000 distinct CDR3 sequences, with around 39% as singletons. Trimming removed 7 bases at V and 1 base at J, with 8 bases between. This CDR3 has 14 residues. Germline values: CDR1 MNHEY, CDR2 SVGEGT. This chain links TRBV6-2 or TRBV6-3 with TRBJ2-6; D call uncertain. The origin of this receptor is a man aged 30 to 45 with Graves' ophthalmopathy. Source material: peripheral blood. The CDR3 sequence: CASKLGSGANVLTF. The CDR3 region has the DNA TGTGCCAGCAAGCTAGGATCTGGGGCCAACGTCCTGACTTTC.